What follows are 9 T cell receptor beta chains derived from one specimen sequenced in a study of blood T cell repertoires in COVID-19. The repertoire was sequenced with immunoSEQ multiplex PCR; TCRdb's copy has only in-frame clones and lacks some. The sample shows approximately 93,000 clones, under 80% of them seen only once. Sequencing was done on a sample of peripheral blood. These receptors were obtained from a man aged 70 or older with COVID-19, enrolled during active disease.

The chain has TRBV9 and TRBJ1-2; tentative D call: TRBD1 (5 bases). This CDR3 is 15 amino acids long. Trimming took 3 bases from V and 4 from J, leaving 16 bases between them. CDR1 and CDR2 (germline): SGDLS, YYNGEE. CDR3 sequence reads: CASSADDDGGYGYTF. In DNA form, the CDR3 reads TGTGCCAGCAGCGCAGACGACGACGGGGGCTATGGCTACACCTTC.

V usage is TRBV4-3 and J usage is TRBJ2-1, with 15 nucleotides matching TRBD2. The ends lost 0 bases at V and 2 bases at J; junction bases unmatched: 2. The CDR3 length is 18 residues. CDR1 LGHNA and CDR2 YSLEER come from the germline V gene. The CDR3 region is CASSQDGTSGRTYNEQFF. The CDR3 bases are TGCGCCAGCAGCCAAGATGGGACTAGCGGGAGGACCTACAATGAGCAGTTCTTC.

This clone was counted many times. Other DNA sequences of this sample code for an identical CDR3. CDR3 sequence: CASSLGRGNTEAFF. In DNA form, the CDR3 reads TGTGCCAGCAGCTTAGGTCGGGGGAACACTGAAGCTTTCTTT. The rearrangement links TRBV11-2 to TRBJ1-1; D not resolved. The V and J ends lost 1 base and 1 base respectively, with 7 bases between them. Germline CDR1 and CDR2: SGHAT and FQNNGV. CDR3 size: 14 residues.

V is TRBV19 and J is TRBJ1-2, with TRBD1 as a possible D gene (6 bases). Germline V CDR1 and CDR2: LNHDA, SQIVND (reference sequence). The CDR3 sequence is 11 residues long. With 9 bases removed from V and 3 bases from J, the gap between germline ends came to 8 bases. CDR3 residues: CASRQDYGYTF. CDR3 in DNA: TGTGCCAGCCGACAGGACTATGGCTACACCTTC.

V is TRBV27 and J is TRBJ2-2; no clear D. CDR1 is MNHEY and CDR2 is SMNVEV in the germline V gene (reference sequence). The CDR3 extends over 15 amino acids. V was shortened by 6 bases and J by 4 bases, with 15 bases between the two germline ends. CDR3 in DNA: TGTGCCAGCAGGCCCCGAGCCACGGGCACCGGGGAGCTGTTTTTT. Translation: CASRPRATGTGELFF.

Here the CDR3 DNA reads TGTGCCAGCAGCGTAGACAGGGGTGGCTACACCTTC. It yields the protein CASSVDRGGYTF. V and J are TRBV2 and TRBJ1-2; 8 nucleotides agree with TRBD1. V shed 6 bases and J 7 bases; nucleotides not matched to a gene: 4. The CDR3 has 12 residues. The germline gives CDR1 SNHLY, CDR2 FYNNEI.

This clone was seen a handful of times. V is TRBV25-1 and J is TRBJ1-3, with 9 bases fitting TRBD1. Unmatched junction bases numbered 4, after V lost 5 bases and J lost 2 bases. Germline values: CDR1 MGHDK, CDR2 SYGVNS. The CDR3 has 15 residues. The CDR3 DNA is TGTGCCAGCAGTAGATGGACAGGGGCTGGAAACACCATATATTTT. Residues: CASSRWTGAGNTIYF.

The rearrangement links TRBV4-1 to TRBJ1-5, with D maybe TRBD1 (5 bases). This CDR3 is 13 amino acids long. The V end was cut by 3 bases, the J end by 5 bases, with 8 bases between. CDR1 and CDR2 from the germline V gene are MGHRA and YSYEKL. The CDR3 bases are TGCGCCAGCAGCCATGAAGGGGATCAGCCCCAGCATTTT. As protein: CASSHEGDQPQHF.

The rearrangement uses TRBV3-1 (or the pseudogene TRBV3-2) and TRBJ1-4; no firm D call. The V and J ends lost 5 bases and 7 bases respectively, with 20 bases between them. The CDR3 runs 16 residues. Germline V gene lookup returns CDR1 LGHDT and CDR2 YNNKEL (reference sequence). The CDR3: CASSYPLGSGGEKLFF. CDR3 sequence (DNA): TGTGCCAGCAGCTACCCCCTCGGGAGCGGAGGTGAAAAACTGTTTTTT.